This T cell receptor (beta chain) was observed in a study of cytomegalovirus exposure and HLA in healthy donors. Turning to the study itself: Later, an analysis reported that the 100 to 150 validation repertoires had used the same platform as the 500 to 750 first-cohort repertoires.

With V trimmed by 0 bases and J by 8 bases, 6 bases remained unmatched. There are 15 residues in the CDR3. On this clone: What it recognizes is unknown.

Profiled with immunoSEQ multiplex PCR; TCRdb holds only in-frame clones, not every one. This table has around 150,000 clones, around four fifths appearing once. Study findings and constraints: TCR beta chains numbering some 160 were designated cytomegalovirus-associated. Despite most TCR sequences being rare, some public TCRs occurred in many donors. Subsequent analysis revealed that first-cohort TCR clusters tended to co-occur in the 120 or so validation repertoires.

The V and J genes are TRBV5-3 and TRBJ2-1; 9 bases map to TRBD2. TRBV5-3 is marked as an open reading frame, function uncertain. The sequenced sample consisted of PBMCs. This TCR was sampled from a man aged 25 to 45 in good health and CMV-seropositive. Here the CDR3 DNA reads TGTGCCAGAAGCTTGGTTCGCGGGGGGGCCCATGAGCAGTTCTTC. Residues: CARSLVRGGAHEQFF.